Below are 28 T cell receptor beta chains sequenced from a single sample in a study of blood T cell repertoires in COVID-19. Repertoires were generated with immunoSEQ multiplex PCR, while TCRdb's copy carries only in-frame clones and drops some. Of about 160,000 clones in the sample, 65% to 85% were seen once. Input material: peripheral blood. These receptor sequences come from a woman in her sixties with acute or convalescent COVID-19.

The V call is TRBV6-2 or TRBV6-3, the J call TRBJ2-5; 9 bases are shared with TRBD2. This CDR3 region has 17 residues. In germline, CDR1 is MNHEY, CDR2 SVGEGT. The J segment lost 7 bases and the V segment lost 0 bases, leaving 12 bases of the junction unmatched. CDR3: CASSYSLAGASRVTQYF. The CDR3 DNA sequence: TGTGCCAGCAGTTACTCCTTAGCGGGGGCCTCCCGAGTGACCCAGTACTTC.

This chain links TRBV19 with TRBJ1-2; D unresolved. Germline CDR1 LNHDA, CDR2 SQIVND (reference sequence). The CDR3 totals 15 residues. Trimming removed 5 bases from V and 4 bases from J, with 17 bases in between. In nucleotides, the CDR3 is TGTGCCAGTAGTCCTGACACCCAACCCCGCTATGGCTACACCTTC. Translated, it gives CASSPDTQPRYGYTF.

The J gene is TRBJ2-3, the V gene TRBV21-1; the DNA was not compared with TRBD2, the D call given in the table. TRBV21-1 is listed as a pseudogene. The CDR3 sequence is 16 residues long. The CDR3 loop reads CASSSPGVDPLDTQYF. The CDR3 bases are TGTGCCAGCAGCAGTCCGGGTGTAGACCCCTTAGATACGCAGTATTTT.

This CDR3 is CASSLSQGTDTQYF. As DNA, the CDR3 is TGTGCCAGCAGTTTAAGTCAGGGGACAGATACGCAGTATTTT. The chain links TRBV6-2 or TRBV6-3 to TRBJ2-3, with a possible D match to TRBD1 (6 bases). The CDR3 covers 14 residues. Germline V gene sequence: CDR1 MNHEY, CDR2 SVGEGT. V lost 4 bases to trimming and J lost 3 bases, with 11 bases between them.

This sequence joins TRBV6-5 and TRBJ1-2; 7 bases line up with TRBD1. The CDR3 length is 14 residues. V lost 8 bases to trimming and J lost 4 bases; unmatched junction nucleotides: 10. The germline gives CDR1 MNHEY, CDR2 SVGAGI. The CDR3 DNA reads TGTGCCAGCTCAAGGACAGGTCCGGGCTATGGCTACACCTTC. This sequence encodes CASSRTGPGYGYTF.

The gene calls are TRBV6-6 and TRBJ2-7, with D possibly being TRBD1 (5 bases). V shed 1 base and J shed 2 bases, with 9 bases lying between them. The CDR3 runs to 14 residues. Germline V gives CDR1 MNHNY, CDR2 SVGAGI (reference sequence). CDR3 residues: CASSYFARAYEQYF. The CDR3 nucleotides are TGTGCCAGCAGTTACTTCGCCAGGGCCTACGAGCAGTACTTC.

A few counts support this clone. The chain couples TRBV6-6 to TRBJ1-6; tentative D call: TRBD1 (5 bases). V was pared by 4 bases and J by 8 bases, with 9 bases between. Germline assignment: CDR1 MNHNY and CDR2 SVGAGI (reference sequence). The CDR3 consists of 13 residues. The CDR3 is CASSSSGYSPLHF. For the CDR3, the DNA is TGTGCCAGCAGTTCTTCAGGGTATTCACCCCTCCACTTT.

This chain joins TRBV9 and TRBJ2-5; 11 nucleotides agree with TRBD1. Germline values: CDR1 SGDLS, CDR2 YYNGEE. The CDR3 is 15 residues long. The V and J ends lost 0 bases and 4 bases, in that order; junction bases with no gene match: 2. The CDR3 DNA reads TGTGCCAGCAGCGTAGGGGACAGGGGGTCAGAGACCCAGTACTTC. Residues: CASSVGDRGSETQYF.

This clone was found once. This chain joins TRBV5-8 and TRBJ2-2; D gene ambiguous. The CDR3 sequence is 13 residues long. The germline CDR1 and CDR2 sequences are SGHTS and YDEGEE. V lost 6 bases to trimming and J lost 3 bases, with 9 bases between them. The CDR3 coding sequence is TGTGCCAGCATTCGCCGGGACACCGGGGAGCTGTTTTTT. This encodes CASIRRDTGELFF.

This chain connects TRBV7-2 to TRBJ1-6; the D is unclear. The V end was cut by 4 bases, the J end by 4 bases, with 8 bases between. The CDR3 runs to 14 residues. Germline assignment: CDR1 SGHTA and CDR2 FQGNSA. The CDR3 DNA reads TGTGCCAGCAGCTCAGTTGATTATAATTCACCCCTCCACTTT. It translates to CASSSVDYNSPLHF.

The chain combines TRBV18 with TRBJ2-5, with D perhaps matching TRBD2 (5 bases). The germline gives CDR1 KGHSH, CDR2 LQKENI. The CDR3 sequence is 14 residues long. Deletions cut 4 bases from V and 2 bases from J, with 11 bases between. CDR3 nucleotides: TGTGCCAGCTCACAGGGCGGGCGGCAAGAGACCCAGTACTTC. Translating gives CASSQGGRQETQYF.

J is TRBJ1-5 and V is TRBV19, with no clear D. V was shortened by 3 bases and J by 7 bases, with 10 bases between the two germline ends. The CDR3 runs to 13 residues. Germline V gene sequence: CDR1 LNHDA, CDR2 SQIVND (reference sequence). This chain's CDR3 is CASSIDQAQPQHF. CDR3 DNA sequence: TGTGCCAGTAGTATTGATCAGGCACAGCCCCAGCATTTT. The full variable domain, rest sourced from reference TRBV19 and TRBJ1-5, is DGGITQSPKYLFRKEGQNVTLSCEQNLNHDAMYWYRQDPGQGLRLIYYSQIVNDFQKGDIAEGYSVSREKKESFPLTVTSAQKNPTAFYLCASSIDQAQPQHFGDGTRLSIL.

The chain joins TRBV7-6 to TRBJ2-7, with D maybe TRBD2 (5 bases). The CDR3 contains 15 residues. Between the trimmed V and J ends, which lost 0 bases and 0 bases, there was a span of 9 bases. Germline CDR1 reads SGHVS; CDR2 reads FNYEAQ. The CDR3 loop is CASSLAEAASYEQYF. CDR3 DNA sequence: TGTGCCAGCAGCTTAGCGGAGGCGGCCTCCTACGAGCAGTACTTC.

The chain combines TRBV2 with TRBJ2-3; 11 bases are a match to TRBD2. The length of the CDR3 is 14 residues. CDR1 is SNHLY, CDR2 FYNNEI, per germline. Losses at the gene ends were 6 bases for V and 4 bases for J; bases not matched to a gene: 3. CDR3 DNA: TGTGCCAGCAGGAGTAGCGGGGGGGCAGATACGCAGTATTTT. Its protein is CASRSSGGADTQYF.

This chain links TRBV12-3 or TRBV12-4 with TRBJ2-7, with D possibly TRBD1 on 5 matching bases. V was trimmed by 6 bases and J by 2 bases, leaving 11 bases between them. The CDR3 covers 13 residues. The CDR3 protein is CASSPGFPYEQYF. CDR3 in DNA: TGTGCCAGCAGCCCAGGGTTTCCCTACGAGCAGTACTTC.

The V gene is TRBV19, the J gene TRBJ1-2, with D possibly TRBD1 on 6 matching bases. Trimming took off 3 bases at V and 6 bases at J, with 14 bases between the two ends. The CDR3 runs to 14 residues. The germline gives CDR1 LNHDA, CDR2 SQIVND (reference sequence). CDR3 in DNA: TGTGCCAGTAGTATTCTACAGGGTATTGATGGCTACACCTTC. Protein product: CASSILQGIDGYTF.

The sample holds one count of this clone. CDR3 in DNA: TGCGCCAGCAGCCCTCAGACAGGGGGAACCACTGAAGCTTTCTTT. This codes for CASSPQTGGTTEAFF. The chain joins TRBV5-1 to TRBJ1-1; TRBD1 aligns across 9 bases. J was trimmed by 4 bases and V by 4 bases; bases with no gene match: 8. The germline V gene has CDR1 SGHRS and CDR2 YFSETQ. The CDR3 length is 15 residues. The full variable domain, in which reference TRBV5-1 and TRBJ1-1 provide the parts outside the CDR3, is KAGVTQTPRYLIKTRGQQVTLSCSPISGHRSVSWYQQTPGQGLQFLFEYFSETQRNKGNFPGRFSGRQFSNSRSEMNVSTLELGDSALYLCASSPQTGGTTEAFFGQGTRLTVV.

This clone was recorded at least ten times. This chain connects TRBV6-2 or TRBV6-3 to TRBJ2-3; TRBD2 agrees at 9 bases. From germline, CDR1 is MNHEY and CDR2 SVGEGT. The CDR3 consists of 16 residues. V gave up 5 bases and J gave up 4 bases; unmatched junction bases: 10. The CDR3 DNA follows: TGTGCCAGCAGTCCGATATTAGCGGGGGTCGCAGATACGCAGTATTTT. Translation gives CASSPILAGVADTQYF.

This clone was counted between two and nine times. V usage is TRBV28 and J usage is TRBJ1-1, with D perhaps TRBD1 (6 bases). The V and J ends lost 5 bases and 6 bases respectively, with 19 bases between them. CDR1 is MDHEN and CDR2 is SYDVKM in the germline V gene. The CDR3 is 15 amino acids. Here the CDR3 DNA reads TGTGCCAGCAGTACCCCCACGGCAGGGGCCTCTGAAGCTTTCTTT. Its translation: CASSTPTAGASEAFF.

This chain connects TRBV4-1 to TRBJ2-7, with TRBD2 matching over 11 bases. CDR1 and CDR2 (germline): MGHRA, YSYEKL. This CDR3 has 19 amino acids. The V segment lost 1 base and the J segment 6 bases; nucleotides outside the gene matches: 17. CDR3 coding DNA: TGCGCCAGCAGCCAAGGGTTTAGCGGGGGGGCCGGAGCGGGGCGCGAGCAGTACTTC. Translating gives CASSQGFSGGAGAGREQYF.

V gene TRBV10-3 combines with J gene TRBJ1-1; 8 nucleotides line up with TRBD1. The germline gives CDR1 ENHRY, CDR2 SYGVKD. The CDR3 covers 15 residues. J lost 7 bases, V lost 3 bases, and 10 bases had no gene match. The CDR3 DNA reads TGTGCCATCAGTGACCAGGGGGCCACTTGGGATGAAGCTTTCTTT. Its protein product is CAISDQGATWDEAFF.

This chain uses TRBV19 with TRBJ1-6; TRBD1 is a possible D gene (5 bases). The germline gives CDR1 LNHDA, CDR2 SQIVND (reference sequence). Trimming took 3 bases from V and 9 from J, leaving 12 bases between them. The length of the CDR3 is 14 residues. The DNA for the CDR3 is TGTGCCAGTAGTATCAATACAGGCTCTTCACCCCTCCACTTT. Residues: CASSINTGSSPLHF.

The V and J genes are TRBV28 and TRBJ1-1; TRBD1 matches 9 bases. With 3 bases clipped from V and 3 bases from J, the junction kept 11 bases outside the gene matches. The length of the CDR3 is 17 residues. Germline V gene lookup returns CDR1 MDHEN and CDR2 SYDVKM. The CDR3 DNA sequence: TGTGCCAGCAGTTTCCCCTACAGGGGGCGCTATGACACTGAAGCTTTCTTT. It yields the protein CASSFPYRGRYDTEAFF.

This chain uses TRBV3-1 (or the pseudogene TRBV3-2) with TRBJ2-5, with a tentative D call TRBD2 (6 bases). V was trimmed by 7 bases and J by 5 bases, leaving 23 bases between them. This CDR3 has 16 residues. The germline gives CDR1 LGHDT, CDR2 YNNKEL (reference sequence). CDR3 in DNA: TGTGCCAGCACCGTGGGGGGTGGAGGACAAGTGGAGACCCAGTACTTC. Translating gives CASTVGGGGQVETQYF.

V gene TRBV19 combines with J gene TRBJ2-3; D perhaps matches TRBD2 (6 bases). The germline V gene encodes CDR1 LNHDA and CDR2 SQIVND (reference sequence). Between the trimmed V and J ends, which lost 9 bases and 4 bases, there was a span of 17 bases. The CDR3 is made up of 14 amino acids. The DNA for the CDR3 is TGTGCCAGCTCCGACCCCCGCGGGGCAGATACGCAGTATTTT. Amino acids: CASSDPRGADTQYF.

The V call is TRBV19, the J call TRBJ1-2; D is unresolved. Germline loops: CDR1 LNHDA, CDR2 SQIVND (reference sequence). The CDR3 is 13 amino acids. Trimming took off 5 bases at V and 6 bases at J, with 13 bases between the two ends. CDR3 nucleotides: TGTGCCAGTAGTGAGGGCATCGGGCATGGCTACACCTTC. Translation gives CASSEGIGHGYTF.

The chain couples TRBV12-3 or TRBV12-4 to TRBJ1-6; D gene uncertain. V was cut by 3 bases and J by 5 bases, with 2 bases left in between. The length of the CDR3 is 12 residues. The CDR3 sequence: CASSFNNSPLHF. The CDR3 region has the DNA TGTGCCAGCAGTTTCAATAATTCACCCCTCCACTTT.

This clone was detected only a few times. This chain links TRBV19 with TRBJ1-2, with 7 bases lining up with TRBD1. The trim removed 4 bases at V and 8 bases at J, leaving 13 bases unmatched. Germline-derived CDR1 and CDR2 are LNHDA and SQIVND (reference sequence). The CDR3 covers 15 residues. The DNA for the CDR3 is TGTGCCAGTAGTACTCCATCCCACAGGGGAATGGGCTACACCTTC. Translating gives CASSTPSHRGMGYTF.